This TCR beta chain is from a study of siplizumab effects on memory and regulatory T cells. Roughly 10^5 TCR templates underwent assay in each sample. The method was immunoSEQ multiplex PCR; TCRdb's version includes in-frame clones alone and lacks a portion of them. The sample lists about 110,000 clones, 92% occurring once. Whole-study findings and limits: An assignable naive or memory phenotype was lacking in roughly 75-96% of proliferating CD4+ or CD8+ clones. Contribution to the alloresponse seemed major for naive T cells, which also seemed more diverse than memory cells. Mean Treg-derived proportions of mappable alloreactive CD4+ clones were over 65% for siplizumab and 25% to 30% for controls.

Concerning this clone itself: Its specificity is unknown.

The sample taken for sequencing was Tregs sorted from blood. This TCR was sampled from a human donor in good health.

The CDR3 protein is CASSYWGGSGNTIYF. The CDR3 nucleotides read TGTGCCAGCAGTTACTGGGGGGGCTCTGGAAACACCATATATTTT. V is TRBV6-6 and J is TRBJ1-3; maybe TRBD1 (5 bases). Germline values: CDR1 MNHNY, CDR2 SVGAGI (reference sequence). The CDR3 is 15 amino acids. The V gene lost 1 base and the J gene lost 0 bases, with 7 bases spanning the gap.